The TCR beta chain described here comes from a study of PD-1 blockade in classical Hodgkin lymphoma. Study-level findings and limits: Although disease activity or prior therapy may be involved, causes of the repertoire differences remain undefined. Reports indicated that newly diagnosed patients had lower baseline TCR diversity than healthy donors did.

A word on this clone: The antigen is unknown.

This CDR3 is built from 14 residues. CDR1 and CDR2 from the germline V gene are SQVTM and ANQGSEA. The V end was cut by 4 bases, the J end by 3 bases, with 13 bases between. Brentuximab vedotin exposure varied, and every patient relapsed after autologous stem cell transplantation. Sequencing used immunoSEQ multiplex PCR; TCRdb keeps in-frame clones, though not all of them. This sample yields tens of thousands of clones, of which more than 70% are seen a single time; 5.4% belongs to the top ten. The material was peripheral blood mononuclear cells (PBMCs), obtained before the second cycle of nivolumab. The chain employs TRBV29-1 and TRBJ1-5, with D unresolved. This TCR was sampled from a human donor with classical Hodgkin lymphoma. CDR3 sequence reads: CSVVVGQNNQPQHF. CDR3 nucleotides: TGCAGCGTTGTTGTAGGGCAGAACAATCAGCCCCAGCATTTT.